One sample yielded the 6 T cell receptor beta chains listed below, sequenced in a study of metastatic and nonmetastatic thyroid tumors. Patients had received no treatment of any kind before thyroid surgery. TCRdb called clones again from the PCR reads with MiXCR. This sample has about 40,000 clones, with more than 9.5% found just once. The material sequenced was blood. The receptors originated from a female donor with papillary thyroid cancer or a benign thyroid nodule (not recorded which). Some clones in this sample may be carry-over from other donors' samples.

This clone was detected ten times or more. An end of the junction differs from the germline gene, which may be a read error. Within the sample, other DNA sequences also encode this same CDR3. The chain combines TRBV7-3 with TRBJ1-6; 8 positions match TRBD1. This CDR3 has 15 amino acids. CDR1 is SGHTA and CDR2 is FQGTGA in the germline V gene. Written as DNA, the CDR3 is TGTGCCAGCAGCTTGAATGGACAGGGTGAGGCACCTCTCCACTTT. It specifies CASSLNGQGEAPLHF.

This clone was counted ten times or more. The V gene is TRBV20-1, the J gene TRBJ1-2; D might be TRBD1 (5 bases). Between the trimmed V and J ends, which lost 5 bases and 3 bases, there was a span of 13 bases. This CDR3 contains 13 residues. The germline gives CDR1 DFQATT, CDR2 SNEGSKA (reference sequence). The CDR3: CSAGKGYDYGYTF. The CDR3 DNA follows: TGCAGTGCTGGAAAGGGGTACGACTATGGCTACACCTTC.

The genes are TRBV6-1 and TRBJ1-6; the D gene is possibly TRBD1 (5 bases). This CDR3 contains 15 residues. In germline, CDR1 is MNHNS, CDR2 SASEGT. The germline V and J ends were trimmed by 4 bases and 8 bases, with 15 bases remaining between them. The CDR3 loop reads CASSARMGDYSPLHF. The DNA for the CDR3 is TGTGCCAGCAGTGCCCGCATGGGGGACTATTCACCCCTCCACTTT.

This clone was recorded many times. The CDR3 nucleotides are TGTGCCAGCAGCCGACAGACCTACGAGCAGTACTTC. Amino acid sequence: CASSRQTYEQYF. The chain links TRBV5-6 to TRBJ2-7; tentatively, D is TRBD1 (5 bases). The V end was cut by 4 bases, the J end by 2 bases, with 7 bases between. Germline values: CDR1 SGHDT, CDR2 YYEEEE. The CDR3 runs to 12 residues.

Concerning this clone itself: A read error may produce the germline difference seen at one junction end. The chain joins TRBV10-1 to TRBJ2-7; 11 bases are a match to TRBD2. Per the germline V gene, CDR1 is WNHNN and CDR2 is SYGVQD (reference sequence). The CDR3 totals 15 residues. This chain's CDR3 is CASSRLAGNSYEQCF. CDR3 sequence (DNA): TGCGCCAGCAGTAGACTAGCGGGAAATTCCTACGAGCAGTGCTTC.

The genes are TRBV7-9 and TRBJ1-1; D is ambiguous. Trimming pared 1 base from V and 1 base from J, leaving 10 bases between. CDR1 is SEHNR and CDR2 is FQNEAQ in the germline V gene (reference sequence). This CDR3 spans 15 amino acids. In DNA form, the CDR3 reads TGTGCCAGCAGCTTAGGGGAGATGAGGAACACTGAAGCTTTCTTT. This encodes CASSLGEMRNTEAFF.